Detailed here is one TCR beta chain. Its antigen remains unknown. The protocol was immunoSEQ multiplex PCR, while the TCRdb copy is restricted to in-frame clones and leaves out a portion. The data contain some 200,000 clones, roughly 91% of them seen just once; the ten biggest clones take up 25% to 30%. The data were taken from a study of T cell responses to AZD1222 COVID-19 vaccine. Study-level findings and limits: It was only six AZD1222 recipients who were seropositive at baseline. Reportedly, close to half of spike-specific TCRs are directed against unmutated variant regions. Spike-specific TCR breadth and depth grew following two AZD1222 doses. Spike-wide coverage was observed for vaccine-associated CD4 TCRs, with dominant responses at 160-218 and 743-854.

With 3 bases removed from V and 2 bases from J, the gap between germline ends came to 9 bases. This CDR3 region has 15 residues. Germline assignment: CDR1 KGHDR and CDR2 SFDVKD. The sequenced sample was peripheral blood, obtained 28 days after the second AZD1222 dose. The J gene is TRBJ2-2, the V gene TRBV24-1, with D possibly being TRBD2 (6 bases). The source is an adult who received the AZD1222 COVID-19 vaccine. CDR3 bases: TGTGCCACCAGTGATCCCGGGAGCAACACCGGGGAGCTGTTTTTT. It specifies CATSDPGSNTGELFF.